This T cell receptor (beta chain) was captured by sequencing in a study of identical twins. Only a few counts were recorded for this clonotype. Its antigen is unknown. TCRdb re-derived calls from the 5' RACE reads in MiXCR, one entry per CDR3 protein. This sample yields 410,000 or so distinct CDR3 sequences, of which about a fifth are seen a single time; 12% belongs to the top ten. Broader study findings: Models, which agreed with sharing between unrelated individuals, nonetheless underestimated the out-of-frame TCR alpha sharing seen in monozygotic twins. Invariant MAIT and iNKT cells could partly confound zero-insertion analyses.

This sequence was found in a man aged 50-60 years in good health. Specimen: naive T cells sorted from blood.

For the CDR3, the DNA is TGCGCCAGCAGCCAAGGGGCGGGAGCTAAGGACAATGAGCAGTTCTTC. Its translation is CASSQGAGAKDNEQFF. The V and J genes are TRBV4-3 and TRBJ2-1; 7 nucleotides line up with TRBD2. Trimming at V came to 1 base and at J to 5 bases, leaving 8 bases not matched to a gene. In germline, CDR1 is LGHNA, CDR2 YSLEER. This CDR3 has 16 amino acids.